One and the same sample provided the 12 T cell receptor beta chains below, sequenced in a study of early T cells in non-severe SARS-CoV-2 infection. TCRdb re-analysed the 5' RACE reads in MiXCR, keeping a single row per CDR3 protein. The table lists 85,000 to 120,000 distinct CDR3 sequences, less than 15% of them singletons. What was sequenced was whole blood. The receptors were gathered from an adult who was a healthcare worker with PCR-confirmed SARS-CoV-2 infection or an uninfected control (not recorded which).

This clonotype has a handful of counts. This sequence joins TRBV6-1 and TRBJ2-6, with D tentatively TRBD1 or TRBD2 (6 bases each). The CDR3 length is 15 residues. Germline V gene data show CDR1 as MNHNS and CDR2 as SASEGT. V shed 7 bases and J shed 2 bases, with 12 bases lying between them. CDR3 residues: CASNVEGAGANVLTF. The CDR3 region has the DNA TGTGCCAGCAATGTGGAGGGGGCTGGGGCCAACGTCCTGACTTTC.

This clonotype occurred a few times. The V call is TRBV29-1, the J call TRBJ2-3, with TRBD1 matching 8 bases. Germline-derived CDR1 and CDR2 are SQVTM and ANQGSEA. The CDR3 runs 13 residues. The ends lost 4 bases at V and 6 bases at J; junction bases unmatched: 6. CDR3: CSVVGRGLDTQYF. DNA of the CDR3: TGCAGCGTTGTGGGCAGGGGGCTGGATACGCAGTATTTT.

The chain joins TRBV4-3 to TRBJ2-7; TRBD1 agrees at 9 bases. The CDR3 consists of 13 residues. Looked up from germline, CDR1 is LGHNA and CDR2 is YSLEER. Trimming took 4 bases from V and 6 from J; bases not matched to a gene: 4. The CDR3, as DNA: TGCGCCAGCAGCCTTGGACAGGGGTCCGAGCAGTACTTC. It encodes CASSLGQGSEQYF.

This clonotype was seen many times. The chain employs TRBV18 and TRBJ1-2, with 10 positions matching TRBD1. CDR1 and CDR2 (germline): KGHSH, LQKENI. The junction had 9 bases not matched to a gene; V was cut back by 3 bases and J by 5 bases. This CDR3 contains 16 residues. This CDR3 is CASSPETPGQGYGYTF. The CDR3 region has the DNA TGTGCCAGCTCACCGGAGACGCCGGGACAGGGGTATGGCTACACCTTC.

This clonotype was detected many times. The CDR3 nucleotides read TGTGCCAGCAGCTCCGGACTAGCGGGAGAGACCCAGTACTTC. Protein: CASSSGLAGETQYF. This chain links TRBV11-2 with TRBJ2-5; 11 nucleotides match TRBD2. After removal of 4 bases from V and 4 bases from J, the junction contained 2 bases not matched to a gene. The CDR3 contains 14 residues. The germline gives CDR1 SGHAT, CDR2 FQNNGV.

This clonotype has a count of ten or more. The J gene is TRBJ1-5, the V gene TRBV12-3 or TRBV12-4, with D hard to call. Trimming pared 3 bases from V and 3 bases from J, leaving 3 bases between. The CDR3 loop spans 12 amino acids. The CDR3 sequence is CASSFYNQPQHF. The CDR3 nucleotides read TGTGCCAGCAGTTTCTACAATCAGCCCCAGCATTTT.

This clonotype was found many times. This chain joins TRBV20-1 and TRBJ2-3, with TRBD2 matching 9 bases. This CDR3 comprises 18 residues. V gave up 0 bases and J gave up 2 bases; unmatched junction bases: 12. Germline CDR1 and CDR2: DFQATT and SNEGSKA (reference sequence). The CDR3 bases are TGCAGTGCTAGAGATCTATACGGCGGGAGGGACCTCACAGATACGCAGTATTTT. This codes for CSARDLYGGRDLTDTQYF.

The chain is built from TRBV12-3 or TRBV12-4 and TRBJ2-1, with 10 bases fitting TRBD2. CDR3 length equals 18 residues. Trimming at V came to 4 bases and at J to 7 bases, leaving 16 bases not matched to a gene. This chain's CDR3 is CASSSNRPASGRGNEQFF. The CDR3 region has the DNA TGTGCCAGCAGTTCCAACCGACCCGCTAGCGGGAGAGGGAATGAGCAGTTCTTC.

This clonotype was seen at least ten times. The chain recombines TRBV4-1 with TRBJ2-1, with 10 bases lining up with TRBD1. This CDR3 is 16 amino acids long. From germline, CDR1 is MGHRA and CDR2 YSYEKL. Trimming took 4 bases from V and 6 from J; bases not matched to a gene: 9. CDR3 region: CASSPRTGGLGNEQFF. For the CDR3, the DNA is TGCGCCAGCAGCCCTCGGACAGGGGGTTTGGGCAATGAGCAGTTCTTC.

In its sample, this clonotype was seen many times. This chain links TRBV29-1 with TRBJ2-4; D uncertain. Deletions cut 1 base from V and 9 bases from J, with 13 bases between. CDR1 SQVTM and CDR2 ANQGSEA come from the germline V gene. The CDR3 loop spans 13 amino acids. CDR3 bases: TGCAGCGTTGAAGGTCTTGGAGATCGCATTCAGTACTTC. Residues: CSVEGLGDRIQYF.

CDR3: CASSLGGQPYGYTF. CDR3 nucleotide sequence: TGTGCCAGCAGCTTGGGTGGGCAGCCCTATGGCTACACCTTC. The chain links TRBV5-4 to TRBJ1-2; the D is unclear. The V gene's germline CDR1 is SGHNT and CDR2 YYREEE (reference sequence). The CDR3 totals 14 residues. V was shortened by 0 bases and J by 4 bases, with 10 bases between the two germline ends.

This clonotype was observed a few times. The genes are TRBV10-3 and TRBJ1-2; no definite D call. The CDR3 contains 15 residues. V lost 8 bases, J lost 1 base, and 17 bases lay in between. Germline CDR1 reads ENHRY; CDR2 reads SYGVKD. The CDR3: CAIYGEAGYNYGYTF. CDR3 in DNA: TGTGCCATCTATGGGGAGGCAGGATATAACTATGGCTACACCTTC.